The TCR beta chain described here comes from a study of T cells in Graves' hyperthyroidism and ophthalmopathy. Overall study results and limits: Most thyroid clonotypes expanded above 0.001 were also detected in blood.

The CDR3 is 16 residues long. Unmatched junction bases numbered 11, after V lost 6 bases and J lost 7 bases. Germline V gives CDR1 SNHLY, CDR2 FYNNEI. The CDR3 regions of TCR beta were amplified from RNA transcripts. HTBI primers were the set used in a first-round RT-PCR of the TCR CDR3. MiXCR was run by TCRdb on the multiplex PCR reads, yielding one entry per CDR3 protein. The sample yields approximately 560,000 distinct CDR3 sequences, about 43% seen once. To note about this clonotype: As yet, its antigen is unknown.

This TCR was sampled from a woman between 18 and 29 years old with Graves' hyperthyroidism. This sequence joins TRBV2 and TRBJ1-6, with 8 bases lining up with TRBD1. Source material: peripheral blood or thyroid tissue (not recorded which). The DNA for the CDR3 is TGTGCCAGCAGCCCTACCGGACAGGGAACGAATTCACCCCTCCACTTT. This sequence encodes CASSPTGQGTNSPLHF.